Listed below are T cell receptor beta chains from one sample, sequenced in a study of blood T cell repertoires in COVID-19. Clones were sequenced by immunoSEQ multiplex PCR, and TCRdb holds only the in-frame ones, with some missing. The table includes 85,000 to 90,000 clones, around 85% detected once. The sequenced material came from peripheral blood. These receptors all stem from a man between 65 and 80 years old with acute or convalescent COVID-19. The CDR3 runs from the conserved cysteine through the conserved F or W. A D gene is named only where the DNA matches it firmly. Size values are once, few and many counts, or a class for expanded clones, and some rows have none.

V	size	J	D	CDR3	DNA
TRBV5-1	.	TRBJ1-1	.	CASSSTGSAEAFF	TGCGCCAGCAGCTCAACAGGTAGTGCTGAAGCTTTCTTT
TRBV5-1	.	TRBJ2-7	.	CASSLVTGSYEQYF	TGCGCCAGCAGCTTGGTAACAGGGAGCTACGAGCAGTACTTC
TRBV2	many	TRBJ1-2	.	CASSLGNDGYTF	TGTGCCAGCAGCCTGGGCAACGATGGCTACACCTTC
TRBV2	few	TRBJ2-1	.	CASSTRSGHNYNEQFF	TGTGCCAGCAGTACTCGCTCGGGACACAACTACAATGAGCAGTTCTTC
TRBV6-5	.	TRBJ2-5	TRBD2	CASTPSGDYQETQYF	TGTGCCAGCACCCCTAGCGGGGACTACCAAGAGACCCAGTACTTC
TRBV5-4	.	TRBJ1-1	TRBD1	CASSPRTGRGNTEAFF	TGTGCCAGCAGCCCGAGGACAGGCAGAGGGAACACTGAAGCTTTCTTT
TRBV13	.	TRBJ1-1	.	CASSPTGNTEAFF	TGTGCCAGCAGCCCGACGGGAAACACTGAAGCTTTCTTT
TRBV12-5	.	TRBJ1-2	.	CASGLGEGVGGYTF	TGTGCTAGTGGTTTGGGCGAGGGGGTCGGTGGCTACACCTTC
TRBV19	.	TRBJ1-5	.	CASSPGGGNQPQHF	TGTGCCAGTAGCCCCGGGGGGGGGAATCAGCCCCAGCATTTT
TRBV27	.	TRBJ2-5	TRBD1	CASSPRTGGETQYF	TGTGCCAGCAGTCCAAGGACAGGGGGAGAGACCCAGTACTTC
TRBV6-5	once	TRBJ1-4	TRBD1	CASSSTGATNEKLFF	TGTGCCAGCAGTTCGACAGGGGCGACTAATGAAAAACTGTTTTTT
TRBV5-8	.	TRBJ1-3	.	CASSLEREYGNTIYF	TGTGCCAGCAGCTTGGAAAGGGAGTACGGAAACACCATATATTTT
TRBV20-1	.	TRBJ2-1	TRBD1	CSPGQGDEQFF	TGCAGTCCCGGACAGGGCGATGAGCAGTTCTTC
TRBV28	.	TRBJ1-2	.	CASSTPGPYYGYTF	TGTGCCAGCAGCACTCCTGGGCCTTACTATGGCTACACCTTC
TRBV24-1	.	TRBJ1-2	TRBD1	CATSDPGQGHYGYTF	TGTGCCACCAGTGATCCGGGACAGGGCCACTATGGCTACACCTTC
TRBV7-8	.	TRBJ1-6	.	CASSPRQGSRYNSPLHF	TGTGCCAGCAGCCCTCGCCAGGGGTCCCGCTATAATTCACCCCTCCACTTT
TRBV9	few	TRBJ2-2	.	CASSGHIVGELFF	TGTGCCAGCAGCGGGCATATCGTGGGGGAGCTGTTTTTT
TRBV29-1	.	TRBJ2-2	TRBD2	CSVEGLRGGATGELFF	TGCAGCGTTGAAGGCCTGCGCGGGGGGGCCACCGGGGAGCTGTTTTTT
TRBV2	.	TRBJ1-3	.	CASSKTPGAPGNTIYF	TGTGCCAGCAGTAAAACACCAGGGGCCCCTGGAAACACCATATATTTT
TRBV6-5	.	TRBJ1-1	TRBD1	CASSYGTGVTEAFF	TGTGCCAGCAGTTACGGGACAGGGGTTACTGAAGCTTTCTTT
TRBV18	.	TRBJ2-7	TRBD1	CASSRQGAQDEQYF	TGTGCCAGCTCACGACAGGGGGCGCAAGACGAGCAGTACTTC
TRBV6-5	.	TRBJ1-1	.	CASSETLNTEAFF	TGTGCCAGCAGCGAGACACTGAACACTGAAGCTTTCTTT
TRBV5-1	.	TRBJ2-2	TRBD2	CASSLARGGGTGELFF	TGCGCCAGCAGCTTGGCGCGGGGGGGCGGCACCGGGGAGCTGTTTTTT
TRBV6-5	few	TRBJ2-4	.	CASQTGSAKNIQYF	TGTGCCAGCCAGACAGGTTCGGCCAAAAACATTCAGTACTTC
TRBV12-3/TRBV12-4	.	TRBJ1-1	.	CASSFLLSEAFF	TGTGCCAGCAGTTTTCTCCTCTCTGAAGCTTTCTTT
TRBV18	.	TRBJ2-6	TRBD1	CASSPAGGPPGANVLTF	TGTGCCAGCTCACCAGCAGGGGGCCCCCCGGGGGCCAACGTCCTGACTTTC
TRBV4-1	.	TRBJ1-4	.	CASSQFGRGPIGELFF	TGCGCCAGCAGCCAATTTGGGCGGGGACCTATTGGAGAACTGTTTTTT
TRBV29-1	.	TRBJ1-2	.	CSVEGEGYGYTF	TGCAGCGTTGAAGGGGAGGGGTATGGCTACACCTTC
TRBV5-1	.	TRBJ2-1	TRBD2	CASSLRTSGAYNEQFF	TGCGCCAGCAGCTTGCGCACTAGCGGGGCATACAATGAGCAGTTCTTC
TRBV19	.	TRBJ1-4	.	CASTGTYSNEKLFF	TGTGCCAGCACCGGGACTTACTCTAATGAAAAACTGTTTTTT
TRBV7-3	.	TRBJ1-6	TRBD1	CASSAGAGTGISPLHF	TGTGCCAGCAGCGCCGGAGCCGGGACAGGGATTTCACCCCTCCACTTT
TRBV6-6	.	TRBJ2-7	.	CASSPGVVEQYF	TGTGCCAGCAGCCCCGGGGTCGTTGAGCAGTACTTC
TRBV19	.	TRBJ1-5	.	CASSVPRDIKGNQPQHF	TGTGCCAGTAGTGTCCCCCGGGACATAAAAGGCAATCAGCCCCAGCATTTT
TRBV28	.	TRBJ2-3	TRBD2	CAIPGGGADTQYF	TGTGCCATCCCCGGGGGGGGAGCAGATACGCAGTATTTT
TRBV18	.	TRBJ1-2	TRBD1	CASSPRSGGDYGYTF	TGTGCCAGCTCACCTAGGTCAGGGGGCGACTATGGCTACACCTTC
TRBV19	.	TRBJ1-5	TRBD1	CASSGQAQPQHF	TGTGCCAGTTCGGGACAGGCTCAGCCCCAGCATTTT
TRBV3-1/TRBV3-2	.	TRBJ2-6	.	CASSHTTGSGANVLTF	TGTGCCAGCAGCCACACAACCGGGTCTGGGGCCAACGTCCTGACTTTC
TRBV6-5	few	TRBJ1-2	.	CASTKGFPNYGYTF	TGTGCCAGCACCAAGGGGTTCCCTAACTATGGCTACACCTTC
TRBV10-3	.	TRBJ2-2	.	CAAGTPNTGELFF	TGTGCCGCCGGGACTCCGAACACCGGGGAGCTGTTTTTT
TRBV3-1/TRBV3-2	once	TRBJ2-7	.	CASSQVSTYEQYF	TGTGCCAGCAGCCAAGTCTCTACCTACGAGCAGTACTTC
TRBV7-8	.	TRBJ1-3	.	CASSLALASGNTIYF	TGTGCCAGCAGCTTAGCTCTAGCCTCTGGAAACACCATATATTTT
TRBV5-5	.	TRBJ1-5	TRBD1	CASSAGGQGYQPQHF	TGTGCCAGCAGCGCGGGGGGACAGGGTTATCAGCCCCAGCATTTT
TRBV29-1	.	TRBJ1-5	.	CSVVQGEGQPQHF	TGCAGCGTGGTACAAGGGGAGGGACAGCCCCAGCATTTT
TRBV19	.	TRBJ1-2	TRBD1	CASSSQGANYGYTF	TGTGCCAGTAGTTCACAGGGGGCTAACTATGGCTACACCTTC
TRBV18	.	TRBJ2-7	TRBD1	CASSPSTGGEQYF	TGTGCCAGCTCACCCTCGACAGGGGGCGAGCAGTACTTC
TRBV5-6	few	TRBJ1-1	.	CASSPTGNTEAFF	TGTGCCAGCAGTCCGACAGGGAACACTGAAGCTTTCTTT
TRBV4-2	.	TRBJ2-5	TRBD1	CASSQGGDRRGETQYF	TGTGCCAGCAGCCAAGGGGGGGACAGGCGTGGAGAGACCCAGTACTTC
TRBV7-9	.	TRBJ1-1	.	CASSLVSGRAEAFF	TGTGCCAGCAGCTTAGTGAGTGGGAGGGCTGAAGCTTTCTTT